Described below is a single T cell receptor beta chain sequence and its context. This sample stems from a study of control samples from healthy donors and cancer patients. This CDR3 is built from 16 residues. V lost 1 base, J lost 4 bases, and 6 bases stayed unmatched. The V gene's germline CDR1 is MGHRA and CDR2 YSYEKL. Measured with immunoSEQ multiplex PCR; TCRdb has only the in-frame clones, and not every one. The data hold over 150,000 clones, with 96% observed a single time. V gene TRBV4-1 combines with J gene TRBJ2-1; TRBD2 matches 8 bases. What was sequenced was blood. The sequence came from a woman in her twenties or thirties in good health. CDR3 bases: TGCGCCAGCAGCCAAGTCCAGCGGGAGCTGTACAATGAGCAGTTCTTC. Translated: CASSQVQRELYNEQFF.